This T cell receptor (beta chain) was recorded in a study of CD8+ T cells in alopecia areata (dated by TCRdb to the late 2010s). The study in broad terms: The treated patients, all with moderate-to-severe alopecia areata, were enrolled in an open-label pilot trial of oral tofacitinib given at 5 to 10 mg twice daily. Patients received tofacitinib for 6 to 18 months and were then followed off drug for 6 months to check for delayed response and recurrence. RNA was obtained with the PAXgene miRNA kit for fixed scalp, the miRNeasy kit for PBMCs, and the RNeasy kit for mouse skin. High-throughput TCRbeta sequencing was used to examine T cell clonal expansion in alopecia areata in both the C3H/HeJ mouse model and human patients. Scalp tissue and sorted CD4+ and CD8+ peripheral blood T cells from patchy and totalis/universalis alopecia areata patients and from healthy controls were covered by human TCRbeta sequencing. Amplification of TCRbeta CDR3 regions was done by immunoSEQ multiplex PCR using 35 Vbeta forward primers and 13 Jbeta reverse primers. Scalp clonality was compared across normal scalp (n=4), patchy alopecia areata scalp (n=8), and alopecia totalis/universalis scalp (n=8). In treated patients, disease severity was measured using the SALT score, which gives the percentage of scalp surface area affected. Biopsies were taken from tofacitinib-treated patients at baseline and at 4 and 24 weeks of treatment, and a later scalp biopsy was taken in several of the tofacitinib-treated patients. On the study overall, not on this receptor specifically: Compared with mice, TCR sequences shared between patients were less clear, possibly partly because of HLA diversity across the patient population. With tofacitinib, both scalp clonality and the number of expanded CD8+ clones among the top 100 scalp clones went down significantly. Many expanded lesional clones persisted in scalp and blood during tofacitinib treatment, which may partly explain relapse after stopping treatment. Resident alphabeta T cells in normal human skin are also sequenced, complicating scalp TCR repertoire analysis, unlike mouse skin dominated by gammadelta T cells. Compared with normal scalp, lesional scalp, particularly in alopecia totalis/universalis, had higher clonality and more expanded CD8+ clones, which suggests antigenic drive. Because the treated cohort was small and had only one nonresponder, larger studies are needed to examine links between baseline CD8+ expansion and response.

This clone has just a few counts. No cognate antigen has been identified for it. No per-base quality is available; no much larger clone lies one base away. The treatment or condition label on this specimen signifies: oral pan-JAK inhibitor, 5-10 mg twice daily. Peripheral blood and lesional scalp punch biopsies were obtained from patients with alopecia areata. PBMCs were isolated by density centrifugation and stained for CD3, CD4 and CD8, after which CD4+ and CD8+ T cells were sorted on a FACSAria. The germline ends are 16 bases apart after V is trimmed by 5 bases and J by 6 bases. Looking up the germline V gene (reference sequence) yields CDR1 SSHAT and CDR2 FNYEAQ. The CDR3, cysteine through phenylalanine, is 14 amino acids long. Left in the record is the CDR3 DNA by itself, 42 bases read in frame from the first base. Library preparation employed the immunoSEQ multiplex PCR assay. For TCR sequencing, RNA was extracted from every sample and reverse transcribed into cDNA to serve as template. SuperScript III was used to make first-strand cDNA, primed with a 2:1 mix of oligo-dT and random hexamers. Amplification bias was assessed with a synthetic immune receptor repertoire, and residual bias was removed computationally. Per the source publication's procedure: Raw reads were preprocessed for error removal, and CDR3 was defined according to IMGT conventions as running from the conserved cysteine to phenylalanine. Clonality was computed as 1 minus the Shannon entropy, with the entropy normalized by log2 of the number of productive unique TCRs. CD4 or CD8 identity of scalp clones was inferred by cross-referencing scalp TCRbeta sequences with sorted blood CD4 and CD8 repertoires. Sourced from immuneACCESS, this table was stored by TCRdb with only in-frame sequences that have V and J called. A share of the clones is absent; for the studies checked, an unresolved V gene accounts for under half, and the remainder has no known explanation. The D gene and trimming were derived from the DNA, and the V and J assignments and clone size from that table. Present in this sample are fewer than 250,000 clones, roughly 40% of which were seen just once. Roughly 2.6% of the sample rests with the top ten.

The sequence was collected from a human donor with alopecia areata. This specimen consisted of CD4+ T cells sorted from blood, obtained around week 36, from a patient treated with tofacitinib. The sequence is built from TRBV7-7 and TRBJ2-5; TRBD2 is possibly the D segment (5 matching bases). The DNA sequence is as follows: TGTGCCAGCAGCAGTACCGGGGTCCGGCAGACCCAGTACTTC. Its protein product is CASSSTGVRQTQYF.